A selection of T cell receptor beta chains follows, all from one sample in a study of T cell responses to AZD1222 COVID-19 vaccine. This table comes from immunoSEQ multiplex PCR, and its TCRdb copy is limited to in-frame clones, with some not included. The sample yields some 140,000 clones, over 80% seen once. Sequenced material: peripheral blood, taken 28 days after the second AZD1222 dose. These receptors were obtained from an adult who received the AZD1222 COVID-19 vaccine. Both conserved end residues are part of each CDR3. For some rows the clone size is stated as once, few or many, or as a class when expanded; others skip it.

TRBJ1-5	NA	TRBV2	CASSDSGLSNQPQHF
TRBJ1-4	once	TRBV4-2	CASSHDRGREKLFF
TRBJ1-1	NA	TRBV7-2	CASSFYGGRTEAFF
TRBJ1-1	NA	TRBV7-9	CASSPWTTNTEAFF
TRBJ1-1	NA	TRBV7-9	CAIQNTEAFF
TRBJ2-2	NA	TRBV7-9	CASSFRRVNEELFF
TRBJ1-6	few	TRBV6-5	CASSQNRGGNSPLHF
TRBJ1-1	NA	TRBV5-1	CASSLATGGLATEAFF
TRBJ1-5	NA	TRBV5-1	CASSLSGQGDQPQHF
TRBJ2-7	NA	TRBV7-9	CASSLNPGTGGALQYF
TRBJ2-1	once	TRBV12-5	CASAPTVYNEQFF
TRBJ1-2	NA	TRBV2	CASSDPPGRYGYTF
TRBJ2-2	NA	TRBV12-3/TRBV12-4	CASTRTGELFF
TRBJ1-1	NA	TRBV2	CASSEGYWVNTEAFF
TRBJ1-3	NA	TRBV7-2	CASSSTANSGNTIYF
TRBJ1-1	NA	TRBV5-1	CASSPNRGVNTEAFF
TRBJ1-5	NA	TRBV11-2	CASSAGGQPQHF
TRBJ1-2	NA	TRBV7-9	CAGGQGADYGYTF
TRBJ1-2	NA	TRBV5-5	CASSWTGLDFFGYTF
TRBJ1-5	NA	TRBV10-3	CAIGTLANQPQHF
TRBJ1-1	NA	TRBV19	CASSVPDGLLPGPNTEAFF
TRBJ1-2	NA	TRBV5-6	CATSQRPGDYGYTF
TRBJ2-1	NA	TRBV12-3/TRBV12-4	CASSFYNEQFF
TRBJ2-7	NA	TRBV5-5	CASSLEGAEQYF
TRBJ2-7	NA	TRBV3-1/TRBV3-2	CASTARGGQGAYEQYF
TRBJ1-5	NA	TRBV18	CASSPPVGQSEGNQPQHF
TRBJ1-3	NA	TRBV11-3	CASSFRGTAGNTIYF
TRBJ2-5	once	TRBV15	CATSLFRGRDRETQYF
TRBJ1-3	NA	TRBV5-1	CASSPVGLSGNTIYF
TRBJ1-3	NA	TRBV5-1	CASSLGQGAGNTIYF
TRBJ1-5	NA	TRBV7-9	CASSFLADQPQHF
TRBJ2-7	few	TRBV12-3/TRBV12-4	CASSFSGIYEQYF
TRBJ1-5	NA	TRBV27	CASSESGGPPNQPQHF
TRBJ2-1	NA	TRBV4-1	CASRDRGNEQFF
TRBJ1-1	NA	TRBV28	CASITGNTEAFF
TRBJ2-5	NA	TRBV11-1	CASSFPSGGTQYF
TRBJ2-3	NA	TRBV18	CASSPSFADTQYF
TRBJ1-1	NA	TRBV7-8	CASSRGTEAFF
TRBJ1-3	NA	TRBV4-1	CASSLQGASGNTIYF
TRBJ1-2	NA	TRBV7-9	CASSFDSYGYTF
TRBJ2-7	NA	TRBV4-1	CASAKILTGRDSYEQYF
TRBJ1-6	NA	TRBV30	CAWNPDVGRSLHF
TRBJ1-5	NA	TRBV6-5	CASQTGDQPQHF
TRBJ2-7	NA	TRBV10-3	CAISGTGGGEQYF
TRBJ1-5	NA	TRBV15	CATSSTWGDRPQHF
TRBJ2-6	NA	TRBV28	CASSLFLYRGRFSGANVLTF
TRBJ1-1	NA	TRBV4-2	CASSQIDRGNTEAFF
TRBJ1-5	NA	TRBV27	CASSPQTGIGYQPQHF
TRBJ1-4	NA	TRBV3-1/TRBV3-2	CASSQANEKLFF